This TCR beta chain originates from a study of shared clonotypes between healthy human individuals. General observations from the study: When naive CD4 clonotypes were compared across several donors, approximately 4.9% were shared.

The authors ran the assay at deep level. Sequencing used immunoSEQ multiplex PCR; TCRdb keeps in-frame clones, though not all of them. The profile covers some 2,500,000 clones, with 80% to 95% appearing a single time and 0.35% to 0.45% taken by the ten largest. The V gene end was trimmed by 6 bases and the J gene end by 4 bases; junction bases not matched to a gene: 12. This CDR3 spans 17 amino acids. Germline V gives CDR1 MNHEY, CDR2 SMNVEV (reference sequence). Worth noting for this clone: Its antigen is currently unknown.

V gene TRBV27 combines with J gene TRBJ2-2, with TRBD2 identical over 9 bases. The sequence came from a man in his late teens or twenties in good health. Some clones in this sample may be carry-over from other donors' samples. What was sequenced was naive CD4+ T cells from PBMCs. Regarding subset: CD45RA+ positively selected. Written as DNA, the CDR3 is TGTGCCAGCAGGCAGGGGTATGCGGGAGGGCCCACCGGGGAGCTGTTTTTT. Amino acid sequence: CASRQGYAGGPTGELFF.